This T cell receptor (beta chain) was found in a study of response to subunit inactivated influenza vaccine. Overall study findings and caveats: The authors put forward the suggestion that each seasonal influenza vaccination may bring in only a limited number of new T cells.

TCRdb ran MiXCR on the RT-PCR reads and lists one entry per CDR3 protein. The sample shows around 190,000 distinct CDR3 sequences, about 9% of them seen only once. The CDR3 runs to 16 residues. Germline V gene data show CDR1 as MGHRA and CDR2 as YSYEKL. The V segment lost 1 base and the J segment 4 bases; nucleotides outside the gene matches: 6. A note on this clonotype: What it binds is not known.

The starting material was non-naive T cells sorted from PBMCs, obtained on the day of vaccination. This sequence originates from a man aged 45-60 years who received an inactivated influenza vaccine. The chain employs TRBV4-1 and TRBJ2-1; 8 nucleotides match TRBD2. The CDR3 DNA reads as TGCGCCAGCAGCCAAGCTGAACTAGCGGAATACAATGAGCAGTTCTTC. It codes for CASSQAELAEYNEQFF.